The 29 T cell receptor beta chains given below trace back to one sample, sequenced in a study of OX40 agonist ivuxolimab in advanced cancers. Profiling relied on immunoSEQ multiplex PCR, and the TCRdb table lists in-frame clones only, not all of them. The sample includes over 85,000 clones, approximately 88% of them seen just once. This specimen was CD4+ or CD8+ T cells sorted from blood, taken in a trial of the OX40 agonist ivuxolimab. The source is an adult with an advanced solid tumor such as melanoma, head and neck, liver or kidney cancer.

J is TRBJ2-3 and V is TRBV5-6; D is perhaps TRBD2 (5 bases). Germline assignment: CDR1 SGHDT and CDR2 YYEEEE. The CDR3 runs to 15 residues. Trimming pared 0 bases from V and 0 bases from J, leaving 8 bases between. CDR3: CASSLARTSTDTQYF. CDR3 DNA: TGTGCCAGCAGCTTGGCCAGGACTAGCACAGATACGCAGTATTTT. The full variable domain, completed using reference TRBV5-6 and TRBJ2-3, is DAGVTQSPTHLIKTRGQQVTLRCSPKSGHDTVSWYQQALGQGPQFIFQYYEEEERQRGNFPDRFSGHQFPNYSSELNVNALLLGDSALYLCASSLARTSTDTQYFGPGTRLTVL.

The CDR3, as DNA: TGCGCCAGCAGCTTTCAGGGGGCAGGCACTGAAGCTTTCTTT. Translating it yields CASSFQGAGTEAFF. V gene TRBV5-1 combines with J gene TRBJ1-1; 8 nucleotides align to TRBD1. The germline V gene encodes CDR1 SGHRS and CDR2 YFSETQ. The CDR3 spans 14 residues. J gave up 4 bases and V 2 bases, and 4 bases lay outside the gene matches.

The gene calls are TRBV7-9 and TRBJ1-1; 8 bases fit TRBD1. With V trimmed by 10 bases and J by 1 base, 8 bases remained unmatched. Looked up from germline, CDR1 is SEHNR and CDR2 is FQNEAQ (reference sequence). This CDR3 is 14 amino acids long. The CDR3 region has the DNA TGTGCCACTACAGCCGGGACAGGGAACACTGAAGCTTTCTTT. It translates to CATTAGTGNTEAFF.

The CDR3 DNA reads as TGTGCCAGCAGCCCCCGCCCGGGACAGCTTTACAATGAGCAGTTCTTC. It yields the protein CASSPRPGQLYNEQFF. The chain has TRBV7-2 and TRBJ2-1, with TRBD1 matching over 7 bases. The CDR3 length is 16 residues. Losses at the gene ends were 5 bases for V and 4 bases for J; bases not matched to a gene: 11. From germline, CDR1 is SGHTA and CDR2 FQGNSA.

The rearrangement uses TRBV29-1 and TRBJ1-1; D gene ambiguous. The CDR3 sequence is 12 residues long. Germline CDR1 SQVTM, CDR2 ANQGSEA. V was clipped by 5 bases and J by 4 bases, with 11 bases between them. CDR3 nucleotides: TGCAGCGTTCGGTTGAGGACCACTGAAGCTTTCTTT. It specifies CSVRLRTTEAFF.

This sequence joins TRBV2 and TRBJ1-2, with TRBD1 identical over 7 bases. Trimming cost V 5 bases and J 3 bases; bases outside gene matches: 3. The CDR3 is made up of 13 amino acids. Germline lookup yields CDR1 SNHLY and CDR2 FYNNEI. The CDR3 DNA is TGTGCCAGCAGTTCCGGGACAGACTATGGCTACACCTTC. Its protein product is CASSSGTDYGYTF.

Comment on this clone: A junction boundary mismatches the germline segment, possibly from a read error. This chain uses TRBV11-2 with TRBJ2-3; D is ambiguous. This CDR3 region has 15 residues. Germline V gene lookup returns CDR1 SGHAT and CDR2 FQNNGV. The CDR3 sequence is CASRLVGPGTDTQYF. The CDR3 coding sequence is TGTGCCAGCAGGTTAGTTGGGCCAGGTACAGATACGCAGTATTTT.

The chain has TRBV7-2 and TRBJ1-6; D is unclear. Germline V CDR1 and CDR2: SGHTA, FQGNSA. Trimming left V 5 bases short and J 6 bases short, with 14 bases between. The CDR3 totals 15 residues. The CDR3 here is CASSPLEWSNSPLHF. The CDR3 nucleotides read TGTGCCAGCAGCCCATTAGAATGGAGTAATTCACCCCTCCACTTT.

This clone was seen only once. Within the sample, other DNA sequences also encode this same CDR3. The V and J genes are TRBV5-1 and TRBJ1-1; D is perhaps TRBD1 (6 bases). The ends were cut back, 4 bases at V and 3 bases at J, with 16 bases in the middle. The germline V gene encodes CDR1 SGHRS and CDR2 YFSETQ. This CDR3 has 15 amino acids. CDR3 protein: CASSREGGVDTEAFF. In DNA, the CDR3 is TGCGCCAGCAGCCGGGAGGGGGGCGTCGACACTGAAGCTTTCTTT.

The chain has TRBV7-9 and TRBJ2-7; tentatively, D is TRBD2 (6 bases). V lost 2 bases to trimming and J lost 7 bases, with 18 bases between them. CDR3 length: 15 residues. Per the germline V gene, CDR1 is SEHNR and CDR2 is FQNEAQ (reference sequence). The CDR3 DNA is TGTGCCAGCAGCTTAATATGGGACGGGGCGGGGGAGCAGTACTTC. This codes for CASSLIWDGAGEQYF.

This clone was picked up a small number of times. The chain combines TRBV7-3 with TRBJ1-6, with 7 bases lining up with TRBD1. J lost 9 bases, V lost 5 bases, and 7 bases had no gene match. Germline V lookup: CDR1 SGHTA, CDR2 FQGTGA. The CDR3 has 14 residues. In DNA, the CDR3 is TGTGCCAGCAGCGGATCGACAGGGAGTTCACCCCTCCACTTT. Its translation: CASSGSTGSSPLHF.

CDR3 sequence reads: CASRSLSDRATDTQYF. The DNA of the CDR3 is TGTGCCAGTAGGAGCTTAAGTGACAGGGCCACAGATACGCAGTATTTT. The chain joins TRBV19 to TRBJ2-3; 7 nucleotides agree with TRBD1. In germline, CDR1 is LNHDA, CDR2 SQIVND (reference sequence). The length of the CDR3 is 16 residues. V lost 6 bases, J lost 2 bases, and 11 bases stayed unmatched.

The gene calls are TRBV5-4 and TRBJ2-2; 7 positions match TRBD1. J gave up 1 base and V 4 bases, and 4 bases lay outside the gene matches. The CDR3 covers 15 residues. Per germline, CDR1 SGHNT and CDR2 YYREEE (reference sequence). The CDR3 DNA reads TGTGCCAGCAGCGTACGACAGGGGAACACCGGGGAGCTGTTTTTT. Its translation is CASSVRQGNTGELFF.

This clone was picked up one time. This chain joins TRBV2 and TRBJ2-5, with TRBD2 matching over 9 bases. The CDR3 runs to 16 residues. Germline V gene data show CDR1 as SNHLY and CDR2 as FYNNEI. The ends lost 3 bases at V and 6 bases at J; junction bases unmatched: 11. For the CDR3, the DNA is TGTGCCAGCAGTGAGCAGGTGGGCGGGGGGGCCAAGACCCAGTACTTC. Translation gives CASSEQVGGGAKTQYF.

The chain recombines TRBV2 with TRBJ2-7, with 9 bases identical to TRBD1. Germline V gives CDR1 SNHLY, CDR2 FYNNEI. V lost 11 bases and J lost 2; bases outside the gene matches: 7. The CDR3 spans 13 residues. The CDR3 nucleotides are TGTGCCGCCCCCGGGACAGGGACCTACGAGCAGTACTTC. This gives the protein CAAPGTGTYEQYF.

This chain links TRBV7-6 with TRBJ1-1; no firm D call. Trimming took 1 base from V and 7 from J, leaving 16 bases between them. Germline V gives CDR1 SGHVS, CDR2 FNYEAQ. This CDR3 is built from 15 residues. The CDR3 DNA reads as TGTGCCAGCAGCTTAGAGATAGGACGTCGGGTTGAAGCTTTCTTT. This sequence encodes CASSLEIGRRVEAFF.

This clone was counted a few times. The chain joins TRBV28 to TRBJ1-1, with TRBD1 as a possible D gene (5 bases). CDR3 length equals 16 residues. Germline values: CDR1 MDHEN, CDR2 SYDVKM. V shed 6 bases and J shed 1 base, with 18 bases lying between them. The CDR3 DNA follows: TGTGCCAGCAGCTATCCCCTGGACAAGGGGAACACTGAAGCTTTCTTT. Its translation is CASSYPLDKGNTEAFF.

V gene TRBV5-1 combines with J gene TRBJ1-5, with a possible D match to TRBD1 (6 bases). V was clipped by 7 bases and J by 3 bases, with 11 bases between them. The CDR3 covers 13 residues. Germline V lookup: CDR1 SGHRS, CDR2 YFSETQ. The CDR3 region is CASSTGPNQPQHF. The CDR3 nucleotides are TGCGCCAGCTCGACAGGACCCAATCAGCCCCAGCATTTT.

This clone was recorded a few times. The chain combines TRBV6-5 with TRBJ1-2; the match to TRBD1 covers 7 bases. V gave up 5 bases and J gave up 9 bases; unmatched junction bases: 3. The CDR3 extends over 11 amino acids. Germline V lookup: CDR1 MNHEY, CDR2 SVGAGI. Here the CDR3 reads CASSDRVRYTF. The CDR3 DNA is TGTGCCAGCAGTGACAGGGTGCGCTACACCTTC.

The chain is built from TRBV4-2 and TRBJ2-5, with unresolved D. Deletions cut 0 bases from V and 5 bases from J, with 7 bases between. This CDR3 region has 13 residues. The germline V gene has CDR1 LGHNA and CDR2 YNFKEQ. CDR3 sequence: CASSQDKWETQYF. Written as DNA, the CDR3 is TGTGCCAGCAGCCAAGATAAATGGGAGACCCAGTACTTC.

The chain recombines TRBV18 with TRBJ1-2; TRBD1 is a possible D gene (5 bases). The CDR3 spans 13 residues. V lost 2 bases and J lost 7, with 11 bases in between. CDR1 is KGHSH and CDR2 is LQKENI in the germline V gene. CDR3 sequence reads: CASSPGGRGGYTF. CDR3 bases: TGTGCCAGCTCACCAGGGGGGAGAGGTGGCTACACCTTC. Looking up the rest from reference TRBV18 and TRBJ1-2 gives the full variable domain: NAGVMQNPRHLVRRRGQEARLRCSPMKGHSHVYWYRQLPEEGLKFMVYLQKENIIDESGMPKERFSAEFPKEGPSILRIQQVVRGDSAAYFCASSPGGRGGYTFGSGTRLTVV.

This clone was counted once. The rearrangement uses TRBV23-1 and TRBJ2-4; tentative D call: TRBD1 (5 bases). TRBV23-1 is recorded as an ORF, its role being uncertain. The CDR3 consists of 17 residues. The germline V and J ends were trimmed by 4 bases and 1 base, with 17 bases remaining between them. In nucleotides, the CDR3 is TGCGCCAGCAGTCCCATCCCGGCAGGGTGGGCCAAAAACATTCAGTACTTC. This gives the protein CASSPIPAGWAKNIQYF.

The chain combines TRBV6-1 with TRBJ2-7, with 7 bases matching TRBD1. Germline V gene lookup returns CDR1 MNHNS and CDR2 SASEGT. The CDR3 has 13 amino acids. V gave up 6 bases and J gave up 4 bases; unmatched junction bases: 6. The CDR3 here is CASRRQGNYEQYF. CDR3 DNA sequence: TGTGCCAGCAGACGACAGGGTAATTACGAGCAGTACTTC.

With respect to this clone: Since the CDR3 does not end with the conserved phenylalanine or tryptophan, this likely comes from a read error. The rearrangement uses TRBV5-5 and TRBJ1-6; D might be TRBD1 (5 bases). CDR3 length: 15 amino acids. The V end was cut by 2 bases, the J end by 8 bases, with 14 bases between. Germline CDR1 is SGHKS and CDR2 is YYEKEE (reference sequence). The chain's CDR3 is CASSFSDNGDSPLHL. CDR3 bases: TGTGCCAGCAGCTTTTCGGACAATGGGGATTCACCCCTCCACCTT.

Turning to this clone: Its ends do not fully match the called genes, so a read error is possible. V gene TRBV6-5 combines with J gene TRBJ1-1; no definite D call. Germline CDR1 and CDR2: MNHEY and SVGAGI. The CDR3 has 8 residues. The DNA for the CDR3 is TGTGCCAGCAGTGTAGTGGGTTTT. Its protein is CASSVVGF.

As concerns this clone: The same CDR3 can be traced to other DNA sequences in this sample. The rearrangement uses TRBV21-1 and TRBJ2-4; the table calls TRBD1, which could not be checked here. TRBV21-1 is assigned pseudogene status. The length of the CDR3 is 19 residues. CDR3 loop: CASSLRTEPLGRSKNIQYF. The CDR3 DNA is TGTGCCAGCAGCCTACGGACAGAGCCTCTAGGGAGATCCAAAAACATTCAGTACTTC.

In nucleotides, the CDR3 is TGTGCCAGTACCCCGGGACAGGGCAACACTGAAGCTTTCTTT. Translating gives CASTPGQGNTEAFF. This chain uses TRBV19 with TRBJ1-1; 9 nucleotides align to TRBD1. The germline V gene encodes CDR1 LNHDA and CDR2 SQIVND (reference sequence). The CDR3 extends over 14 amino acids. Unmatched junction bases numbered 5, after V lost 7 bases and J lost 2 bases.

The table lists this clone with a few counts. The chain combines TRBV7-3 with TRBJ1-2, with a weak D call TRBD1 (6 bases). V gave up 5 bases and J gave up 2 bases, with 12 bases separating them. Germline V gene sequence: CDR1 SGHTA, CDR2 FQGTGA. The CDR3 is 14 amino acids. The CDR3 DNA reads TGTGCCAGCAGCCCCGCGGGGGCAAACTATGGCTACACCTTC. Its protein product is CASSPAGANYGYTF.

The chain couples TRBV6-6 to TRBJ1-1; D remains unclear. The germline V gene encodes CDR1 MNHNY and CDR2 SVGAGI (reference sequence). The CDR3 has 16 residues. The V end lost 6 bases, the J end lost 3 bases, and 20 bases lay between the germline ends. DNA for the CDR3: TGTGCCAGCAGCTTTACAGCCACAAGCGGTGACACTGAAGCTTTCTTT. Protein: CASSFTATSGDTEAFF.